One and the same sample provided the 4 T cell receptor beta chains below, sequenced in a study of chemoradiotherapy in HPV16-positive cancers. Sequencing was performed with immunoSEQ multiplex PCR; in TCRdb, only in-frame clones are kept and a portion is missing. Of 13,000 or so clones listed, around 85% were seen once; the top ten hold about 5.8%. Sequencing was performed on blood, taken from a patient who underwent chemoradiotherapy. Every receptor here comes from a human donor with HPV-associated anogenital cancer.

This clone appeared a single time. The chain couples TRBV5-1 to TRBJ2-3; D perhaps matches TRBD1 (6 bases). V shed 4 bases and J shed 4 bases, with 16 bases lying between them. Germline assignment: CDR1 SGHRS and CDR2 YFSETQ. The CDR3 is made up of 15 amino acids. CDR3 sequence: CASSLKTQGSDTQYF. CDR3 nucleotides: TGCGCCAGCAGCCTAAAAACACAGGGTTCAGATACGCAGTATTTT.

The sample holds one count of this clone. The chain employs TRBV7-9 and TRBJ2-1; D is uncertain. Trimming took 1 base from V and 8 from J, leaving 9 bases between them. This CDR3 contains 13 residues. The germline V gene has CDR1 SEHNR and CDR2 FQNEAQ (reference sequence). In DNA, the CDR3 is TGTGCCAGCAGCTTAGTGGTGATTGATGAGCAGTTCTTC. Amino acids: CASSLVVIDEQFF.

The chain links TRBV5-5 to TRBJ1-1; a weak D match, TRBD1 (5 bases). The CDR3 spans 15 residues. CDR1 is SGHKS, CDR2 YYEKEE, per germline (reference sequence). Between the trimmed V and J ends, which lost 4 bases and 3 bases, there was a span of 16 bases. CDR3 amino acids: CASSPLSGDYTEAFF. CDR3 nucleotide sequence: TGTGCCAGCAGCCCCCTTTCTGGGGACTACACTGAAGCTTTCTTT. Full variable domain (rest looked up from reference TRBV5-5 and TRBJ1-1): DAGVTQSPTHLIKTRGQQVTLRCSPISGHKSVSWYQQVLGQGPQFIFQYYEKEERGRGNFPDRFSARQFPNYSSELNVNALLLGDSALYLCASSPLSGDYTEAFFGQGTRLTVV.

The chain carries TRBV5-1 and TRBJ2-2; 11 bases are a match to TRBD2. From germline, CDR1 is SGHRS and CDR2 YFSETQ. V trimming: 6 bases; J trimming: 5 bases; junction bases outside the gene matches: 6. This CDR3 has 15 residues. The chain's CDR3 is CASTLAGGITGELFF. For the CDR3, the DNA is TGCGCCAGCACCCTAGCGGGGGGAATTACCGGGGAGCTGTTTTTT.